Included here is one TCR beta chain sequence, with context. This entry is derived from a study of blood T cell repertoires in COVID-19. Study context: Recovered status in Cohort 3 required two negative PCRs, clearance, or symptom resolution. Sample material is recorded as cDNA or gDNA derived from T cells, B-cell-depleted T cells, or PBMCs.

The germline V and J ends were trimmed by 3 bases and 0 bases, with 9 bases remaining between them. From germline, CDR1 is SEHNR and CDR2 FQNEAQ (reference sequence). The CDR3 consists of 15 residues. Some clones are missing from TCRdb's copy, which holds only in-frame ones; the method was immunoSEQ multiplex PCR. Altogether some 300,000 clones are present, about 88% being singletons, with the ten largest covering roughly 2%. The TCR was taken from a woman aged 60-70 years in a cohort exposed to, infected with or recovered from COVID-19 (not recorded which). The chain uses TRBV7-9 and TRBJ2-1, with a weak D call TRBD1 (6 bases). The material sequenced was PBMCs or T cells enriched from blood (not recorded which). CDR3 residues: CASSLRGHSYNEQFF. The CDR3 DNA reads TGTGCCAGCAGCTTGAGGGGACACTCCTACAATGAGCAGTTCTTC.